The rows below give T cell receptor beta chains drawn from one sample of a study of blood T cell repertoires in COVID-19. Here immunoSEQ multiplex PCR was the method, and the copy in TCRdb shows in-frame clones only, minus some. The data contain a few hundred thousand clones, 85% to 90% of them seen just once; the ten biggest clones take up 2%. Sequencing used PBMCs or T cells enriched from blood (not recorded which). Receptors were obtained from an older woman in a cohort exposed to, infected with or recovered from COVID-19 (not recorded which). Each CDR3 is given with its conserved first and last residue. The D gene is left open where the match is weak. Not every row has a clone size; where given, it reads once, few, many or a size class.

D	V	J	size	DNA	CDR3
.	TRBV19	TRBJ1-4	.	TGTGCCAGTAGTCGACAGATAGTGAAGGAAAAACTGTTTTTT	CASSRQIVKEKLFF
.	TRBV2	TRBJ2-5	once	TGTGCCAGCAGTGAGTGGGGAGTGGGTCAAGAGACCCAGTACTTC	CASSEWGVGQETQYF
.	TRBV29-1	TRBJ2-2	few	TGCAGCGTTGGAGGAACAAACACCGGGGAGCTGTTTTTT	CSVGGTNTGELFF
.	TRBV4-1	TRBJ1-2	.	TGCGCCAGCAGCCAAGTACCCGGGGTATATGGCTACACCTTC	CASSQVPGVYGYTF
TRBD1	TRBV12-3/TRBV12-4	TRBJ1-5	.	TGTGCCAGCAGCGCAGGGGGCAGTCAGCCCCAGCATTTT	CASSAGGSQPQHF
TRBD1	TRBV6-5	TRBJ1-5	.	TGTGCCAGCAGCCACGGACAGGGGAAAGTCCAGCCCCAGCATTTT	CASSHGQGKVQPQHF
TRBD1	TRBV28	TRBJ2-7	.	TGTGCCAGCAGTTTTAGGGGGACAGGGGGCGGCGAGCAGTACTTC	CASSFRGTGGGEQYF
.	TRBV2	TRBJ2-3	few	TGTGCCAGCAGTGAAGCGCCGGAGGCCCCAGATACGCAGTATTTT	CASSEAPEAPDTQYF
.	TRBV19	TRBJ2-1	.	TGTGCCAGTAGTATTTGGACTCCCGCGGGCCATGAGCAGTTCTTC	CASSIWTPAGHEQFF
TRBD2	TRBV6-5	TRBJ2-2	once	TGTGCCAGCAGAGGGACTAGCGGGTCCGGGGAGCTGTTTTTT	CASRGTSGSGELFF
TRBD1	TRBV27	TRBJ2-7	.	TGTGCCAGCAGTCCGGACCGGGACAGGGGGGCCTACGAGCAGTACTTC	CASSPDRDRGAYEQYF
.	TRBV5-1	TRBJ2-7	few	TGCGCCAGCAGCTTGGCGTTGGGCTCCTTCTCCGAGCAGTACTTC	CASSLALGSFSEQYF
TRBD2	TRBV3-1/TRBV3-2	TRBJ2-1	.	TGTGCCAGTAGACTAGCGGGAGGGCCTCGGGGGAATGAGCAGTTCTTC	CASRLAGGPRGNEQFF
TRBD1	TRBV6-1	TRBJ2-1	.	TGTGCCAGCAGTGAGGTGGGACAGGGGAAGAATGAGCAGTTCTTC	CASSEVGQGKNEQFF
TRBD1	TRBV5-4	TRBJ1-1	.	TGTGCCAGCAGCTTCCTCGACAGGGCAGGTGGGGACATCTTT	CASSFLDRAGGDIF
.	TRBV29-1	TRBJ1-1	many	TGCAGCGCTGGACTGATGAACACTGAAGCTTTCTTT	CSAGLMNTEAFF